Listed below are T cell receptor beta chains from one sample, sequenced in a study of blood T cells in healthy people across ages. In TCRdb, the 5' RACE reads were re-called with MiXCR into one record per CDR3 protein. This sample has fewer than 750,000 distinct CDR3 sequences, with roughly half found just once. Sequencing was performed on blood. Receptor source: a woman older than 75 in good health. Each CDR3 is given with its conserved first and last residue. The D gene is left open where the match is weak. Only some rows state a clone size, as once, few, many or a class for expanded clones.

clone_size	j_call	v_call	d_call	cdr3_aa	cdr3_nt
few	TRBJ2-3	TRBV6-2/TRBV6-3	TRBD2	CASSSPGGSGTGTDTQYF	TGTGCCAGCAGCTCCCCCGGGGGTAGCGGGACCGGCACAGATACGCAGTATTTT
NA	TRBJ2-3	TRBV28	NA	CASSVRDTQYF	TGTGCCAGCAGTGTAAGAGATACGCAGTATTTT
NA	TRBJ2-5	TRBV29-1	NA	CSVEDTWTQETQYF	TGCAGCGTTGAAGATACGTGGACCCAAGAGACCCAGTACTTC
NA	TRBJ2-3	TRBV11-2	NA	CASSLARVGASTDTQYF	TGTGCCAGCAGCTTAGCCCGGGTGGGGGCTAGCACAGATACGCAGTATTTT
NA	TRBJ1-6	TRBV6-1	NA	CASRPGAENSPLHF	TGTGCCAGCAGGCCGGGAGCTGAGAATTCACCCCTCCACTTT
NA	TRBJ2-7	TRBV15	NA	CATSTHYQEQYF	TGTGCCACCAGCACCCATTATCAGGAGCAGTACTTC
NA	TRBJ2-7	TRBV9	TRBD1	CASSVGGTASSYEQYF	TGTGCCAGCAGCGTAGGAGGGACAGCTTCATCCTACGAGCAGTACTTC
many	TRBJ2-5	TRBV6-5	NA	CASSLLAGPETQYF	TGTGCCAGCAGTTTACTTGCGGGCCCAGAGACCCAGTACTTC
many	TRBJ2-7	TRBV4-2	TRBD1	CASSREGQGSSYEQYF	TGTGCCAGCAGCCGTGAGGGACAGGGGAGCTCCTACGAGCAGTACTTC
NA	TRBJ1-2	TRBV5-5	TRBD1	CASSWDPGTVLNYGYTF	TGTGCCAGCAGCTGGGACCCCGGGACAGTTCTTAACTATGGCTACACCTTC
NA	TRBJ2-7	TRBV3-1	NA	CASSQRGFWEQYF	TGTGCCAGCAGCCAAAGGGGATTCTGGGAGCAGTACTTC
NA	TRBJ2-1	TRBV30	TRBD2	CAWRGGYPYNEQFF	TGTGCCTGGAGGGGGGGGTACCCCTACAATGAGCAGTTCTTC
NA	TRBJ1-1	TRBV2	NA	CASRWGGAEAFF	TGTGCCAGCAGGTGGGGGGGCGCTGAAGCTTTCTTT
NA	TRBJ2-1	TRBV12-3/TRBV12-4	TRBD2	CTSGWEGSSYNEQFF	TGTACCAGCGGGTGGGAGGGGAGCTCCTACAATGAGCAGTTCTTC
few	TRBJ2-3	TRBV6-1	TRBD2	CASSEIAGGLTDTQYF	TGTGCCAGCAGTGAAATAGCGGGGGGGCTCACAGATACGCAGTATTTT
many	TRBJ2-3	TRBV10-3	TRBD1	CAITGQGAQYF	TGTGCCATCACCGGACAGGGCGCGCAGTATTTT
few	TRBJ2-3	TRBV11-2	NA	CASSAGQFDTQYF	TGTGCCAGCAGTGCCGGACAGTTTGATACGCAGTATTTT
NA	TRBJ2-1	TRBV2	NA	CAIPGQEVNEQFF	TGTGCCATCCCTGGGCAGGAGGTCAATGAGCAGTTCTTC
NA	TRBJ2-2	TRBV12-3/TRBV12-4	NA	CASSLGSGRESELFF	TGTGCCAGCAGTTTAGGTTCGGGGCGGGAATCGGAGCTGTTTTTT
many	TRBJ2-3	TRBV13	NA	CASSLTGLRVTADTQYF	TGTGCCAGCAGCTTGACTGGCCTTAGGGTGACGGCAGATACGCAGTATTTT
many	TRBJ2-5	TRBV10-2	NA	CASRDRQETQYF	TGCGCCAGCAGGGACAGACAAGAGACCCAGTACTTC
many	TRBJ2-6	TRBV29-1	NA	CSAVAGSGANVLTF	TGCAGCGCTGTTGCAGGGTCTGGGGCCAACGTCCTGACTTTC
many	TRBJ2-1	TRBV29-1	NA	CSVGTGGTVGNEQFF	TGCAGCGTTGGGACGGGCGGGACCGTGGGAAATGAGCAGTTCTTC
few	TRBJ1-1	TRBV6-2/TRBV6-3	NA	CASINGGRDTEAFF	TGTGCCAGCATAAACGGGGGGAGAGACACTGAAGCTTTCTTT
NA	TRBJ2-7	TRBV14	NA	CASSQVGAEPYEQYF	TGTGCCAGCAGCCAAGTGGGGGCAGAACCCTACGAGCAGTACTTC
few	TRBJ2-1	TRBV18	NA	CASSSGTLDEQFF	TGTGCCAGCTCAAGTGGGACACTCGATGAGCAGTTCTTC
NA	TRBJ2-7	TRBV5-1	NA	CASSPRTGAYEQYF	TGCGCCAGCAGCCCGCGTACAGGCGCCTACGAGCAGTACTTC
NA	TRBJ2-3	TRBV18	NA	CASQGQITDTQYF	TGTGCCAGCCAGGGCCAGATCACAGATACGCAGTATTTT
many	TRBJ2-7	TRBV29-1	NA	CSVPMSSSYEQYF	TGCAGCGTTCCCATGAGTAGCTCCTACGAGCAGTACTTC
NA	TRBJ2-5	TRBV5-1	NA	CASSPQGFQETQYF	TGCGCCAGCAGCCCGCAGGGATTCCAAGAGACCCAGTACTTC
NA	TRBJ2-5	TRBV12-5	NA	CASGSNPPGHQETQYF	TGTGCTAGTGGGTCGAATCCCCCGGGACACCAAGAGACCCAGTACTTC
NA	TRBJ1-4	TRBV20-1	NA	CSASVGSTNEKLFF	TGCAGTGCTAGCGTCGGTTCAACTAATGAAAAACTGTTTTTT
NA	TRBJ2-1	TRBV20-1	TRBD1	CSGLPLATGGGVRYNEQFF	TGCAGTGGACTCCCCCTGGCAACAGGGGGCGGCGTTCGCTACAATGAGCAGTTCTTC
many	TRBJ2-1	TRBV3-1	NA	CASSHLTEDPMGEQFF	TGTGCCAGCAGCCACCTTACTGAGGACCCTATGGGTGAGCAGTTCTTC
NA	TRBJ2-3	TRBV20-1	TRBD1	CSATPGGTSTDTQYF	TGCAGTGCTACGCCAGGGGGCACTAGCACAGATACGCAGTATTTT
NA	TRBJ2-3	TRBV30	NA	CAWGTWGTQYF	TGTGCCTGGGGTACTTGGGGTACGCAGTATTTT
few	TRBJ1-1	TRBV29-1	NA	CSAPRSGGATEAFF	TGCAGCGCCCCACGGTCCGGGGGCGCCACTGAAGCTTTCTTT
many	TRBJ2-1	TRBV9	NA	CASSPDFGEQFF	TGTGCCAGCAGTCCTGACTTTGGTGAGCAGTTCTTC
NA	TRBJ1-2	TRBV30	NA	CAWEDKIYGYTF	TGTGCCTGGGAGGACAAGATCTATGGCTACACCTTC
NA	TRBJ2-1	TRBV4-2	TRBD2	CASSRQTGTSVYNEQFF	TGTGCCAGCAGCCGGCAGACCGGGACTAGCGTTTACAATGAGCAGTTCTTC
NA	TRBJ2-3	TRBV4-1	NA	CASSQDTIRYAYF	TGCGCCAGCAGCCAAGATACTATACGGTACGCGTATTTT
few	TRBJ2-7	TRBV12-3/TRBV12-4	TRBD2	CASRGGLGDYEQYF	TGTGCCAGCAGGGGCGGACTAGGGGACTACGAGCAGTACTTC
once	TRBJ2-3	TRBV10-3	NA	CAIRAEVTDTQYF	TGTGCCATCAGAGCGGAAGTGACAGATACGCAGTATTTT
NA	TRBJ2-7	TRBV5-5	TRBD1	CASSSDREYEQYF	TGTGCCAGCAGCTCGGACAGGGAGTACGAGCAGTACTTC
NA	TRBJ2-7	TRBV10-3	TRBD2	CAISSGNPDLPYEQYF	TGTGCCATCAGTAGCGGGAATCCCGACCTTCCCTACGAGCAGTACTTC
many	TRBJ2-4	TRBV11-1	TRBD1	CASSPGQSKNIQYF	TGTGCCAGCAGCCCGGGACAGAGCAAAAACATTCAGTACTTC
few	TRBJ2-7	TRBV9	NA	CASSVAGSALHYEQYF	TGTGCCAGCAGCGTAGCGGGCTCGGCCCTCCATTACGAGCAGTACTTC
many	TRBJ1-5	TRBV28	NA	CASSQGSYQPQHF	TGTGCCAGCAGTCAGGGGAGCTATCAGCCCCAGCATTTT
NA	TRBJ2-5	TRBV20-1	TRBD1	CSAGGQGIRKTQYF	TGCAGTGCTGGCGGACAGGGGATAAGGAAGACCCAGTACTTC
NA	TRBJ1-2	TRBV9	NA	CASSVAGSPRGYTF	TGTGCCAGCAGCGTAGCGGGATCCCCCCGCGGCTACACCTTC
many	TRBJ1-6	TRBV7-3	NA	CASSLASNSPLHF	TGTGCCAGCAGCTTAGCGAGCAATTCACCCCTCCACTTT
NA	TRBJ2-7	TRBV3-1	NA	CASSRITGAKINEQYF	TGTGCCAGCAGCCGCATAACGGGGGCGAAGATCAACGAGCAGTACTTC
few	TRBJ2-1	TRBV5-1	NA	CASSRGIGNEQFF	TGCGCCAGCAGCCGGGGCATTGGGAATGAGCAGTTCTTC
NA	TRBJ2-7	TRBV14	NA	CASSPWDNYEQYF	TGTGCCAGCAGCCCTTGGGACAACTACGAGCAGTACTTC